The rows below give T cell receptor beta chains drawn from one sample of a study of shared clonotypes between healthy human individuals. Sequencing was performed with immunoSEQ multiplex PCR; in TCRdb, only in-frame clones are kept and a portion is missing. The sample carries approximately 1.5 million clones, about 98% recorded once. Sequenced material: naive CD4+ T cells sorted from blood. The receptors were sampled from a man aged 30 to 39 in good health. Each CDR3 is given with its conserved first and last residue. The D gene is left open where the match is weak. Clone size is shown for a subset of rows, as once, few, many or a class of expanded clone.

J gene,V gene,clone size,D gene,CDR3 DNA,CDR3 protein
TRBJ1-5,TRBV18,-,-,TGTGCCAGCTCACCACGGTATGACAAGCTTAATAGCAATCAGCCCCAGCATTTT,CASSPRYDKLNSNQPQHF
TRBJ2-3,TRBV5-5,-,TRBD1,TGTGCCAGCAGGACAGGGGGAGCAACGCAGTATTTT,CASRTGGATQYF
TRBJ2-2,TRBV28,-,-,TGTGCCAGCAGTACTACATCGGGCGGGGCCGGGCGGCCCGGGGAGCTGTTTTTT,CASSTTSGGAGRPGELFF
TRBJ2-1,TRBV15,-,TRBD2,TGTGCCACCAGCAGAGGGACGGGACTAGTGGGGAATGAGCAGTTCTTC,CATSRGTGLVGNEQFF
TRBJ2-7,TRBV6-6,-,TRBD2,TGTGCCAGCATCCGCCTGCCGGGGGGAAAGCAGTACTTC,CASIRLPGGKQYF
TRBJ1-5,TRBV19,-,TRBD1,TGTGCCAGTTCCGGACAGGGGGTAAATCAGCCCCAGCATTTT,CASSGQGVNQPQHF
TRBJ2-5,TRBV29-1,-,TRBD2,TGCAGCGTCGATAGAGGGACTAGCGGGGGGTCGGGGACCCAGTACTTC,CSVDRGTSGGSGTQYF
TRBJ2-5,TRBV29-1,-,-,TGCAGCGTTCTACAGGGAGCAGAGACCCAGTACTTC,CSVLQGAETQYF
TRBJ1-5,TRBV14,-,-,TGTGCCAGCAGCCAAGATAGGTGGTCAGTCCAGCATTTT,CASSQDRWSVQHF
TRBJ2-5,TRBV5-1,-,-,TGCGCCAGCAGCTTGGAATGGGGTCAAGAGACCCAGTACTTC,CASSLEWGQETQYF
TRBJ1-1,TRBV23-1,-,-,TGCGCCAGCAGTCAATCGCGGGCCGGCTCTGAAGCTTTCTTT,CASSQSRAGSEAFF
TRBJ2-7,TRBV15,-,TRBD2,TGTGCCACCAGCTCCCTAACTAGCGGAGTCTACGAGCAGTACTTC,CATSSLTSGVYEQYF
TRBJ2-5,TRBV27,once,-,TGTGCCAGCAGTCCGCTAGATGCAAAGACCCAGTACTTC,CASSPLDAKTQYF
TRBJ2-7,TRBV5-1,-,TRBD1,TGCGCCAGCAGCCAGATACAGGGGGCTAGGTACGAGCAGTACTTC,CASSQIQGARYEQYF
TRBJ2-1,TRBV7-6,-,TRBD2,TGTGCCAGCAGCTTAGGGACTAGCGGGAACTCCTACAATGAGCAGTTCTTC,CASSLGTSGNSYNEQFF
TRBJ2-3,TRBV19,once,TRBD2,TGTGCCAGTAGTACTAGCGGGACTACAGATACGCAGTATTTT,CASSTSGTTDTQYF